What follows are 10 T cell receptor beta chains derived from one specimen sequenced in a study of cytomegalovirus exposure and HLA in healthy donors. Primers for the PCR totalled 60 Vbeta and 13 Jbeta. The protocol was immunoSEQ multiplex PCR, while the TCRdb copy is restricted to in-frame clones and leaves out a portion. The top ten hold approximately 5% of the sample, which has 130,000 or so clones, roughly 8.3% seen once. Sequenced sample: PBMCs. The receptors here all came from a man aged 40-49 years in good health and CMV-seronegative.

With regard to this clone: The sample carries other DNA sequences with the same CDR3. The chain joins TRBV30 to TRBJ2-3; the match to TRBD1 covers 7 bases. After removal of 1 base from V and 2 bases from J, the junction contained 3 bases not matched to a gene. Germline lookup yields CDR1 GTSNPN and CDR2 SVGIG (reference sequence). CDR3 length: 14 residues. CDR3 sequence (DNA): TGTGCCTGGAGTGACAGGGGATTCACAGATACGCAGTATTTT. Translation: CAWSDRGFTDTQYF.

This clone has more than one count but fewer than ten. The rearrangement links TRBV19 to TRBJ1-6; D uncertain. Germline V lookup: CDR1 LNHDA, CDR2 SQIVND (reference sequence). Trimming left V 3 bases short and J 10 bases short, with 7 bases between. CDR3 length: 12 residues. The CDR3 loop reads CASSIGESPLHF. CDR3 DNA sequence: TGTGCCAGTAGTATCGGAGAATCACCCCTCCACTTT. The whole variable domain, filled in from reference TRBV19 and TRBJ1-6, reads DGGITQSPKYLFRKEGQNVTLSCEQNLNHDAMYWYRQDPGQGLRLIYYSQIVNDFQKGDIAEGYSVSREKKESFPLTVTSAQKNPTAFYLCASSIGESPLHFGNGTRLTVT.

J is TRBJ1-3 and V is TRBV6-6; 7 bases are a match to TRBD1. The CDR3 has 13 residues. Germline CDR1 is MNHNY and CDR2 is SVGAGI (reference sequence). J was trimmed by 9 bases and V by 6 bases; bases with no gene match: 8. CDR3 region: CASRDRPGSTIYF. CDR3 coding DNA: TGTGCCAGCAGGGACAGGCCCGGGAGCACCATATATTTT.

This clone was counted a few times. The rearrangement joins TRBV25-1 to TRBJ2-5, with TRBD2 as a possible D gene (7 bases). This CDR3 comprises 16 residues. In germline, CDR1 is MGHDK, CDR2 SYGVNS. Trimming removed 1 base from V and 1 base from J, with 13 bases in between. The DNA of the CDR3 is TGTGCCAGCAGTGAATCCCATAGGGGGGGCCAAGAGACCCAGTACTTC. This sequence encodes CASSESHRGGQETQYF. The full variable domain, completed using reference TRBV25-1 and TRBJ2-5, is EADIYQTPRYLVIGTGKKITLECSQTMGHDKMYWYQQDPGMELHLIHYSYGVNSTEKGDLSSESTVSRIRTEHFPLTLESARPSHTSQYLCASSESHRGGQETQYFGPGTRLLVL.

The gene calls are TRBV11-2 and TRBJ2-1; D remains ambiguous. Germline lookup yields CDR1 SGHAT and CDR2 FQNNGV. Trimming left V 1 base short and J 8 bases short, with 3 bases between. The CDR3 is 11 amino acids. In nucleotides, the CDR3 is TGTGCCAGCAGCTTAGCCTATGAGCAGTTCTTC. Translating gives CASSLAYEQFF. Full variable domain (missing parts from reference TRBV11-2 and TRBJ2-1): EAGVAQSPRYKIIEKRQSVAFWCNPISGHATLYWYQQILGQGPKLLIQFQNNGVVDDSQLPKDRFSAERLKGVDSTLKIQPAKLEDSAVYLCASSLAYEQFFGPGTRLTVL.

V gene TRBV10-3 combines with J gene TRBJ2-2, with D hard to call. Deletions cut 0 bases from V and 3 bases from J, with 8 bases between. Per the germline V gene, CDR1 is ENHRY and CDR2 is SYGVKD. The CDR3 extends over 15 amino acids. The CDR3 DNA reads TGTGCCATCAGTGAGTCGAGCCCCCACACCGGGGAGCTGTTTTTT. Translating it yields CAISESSPHTGELFF.

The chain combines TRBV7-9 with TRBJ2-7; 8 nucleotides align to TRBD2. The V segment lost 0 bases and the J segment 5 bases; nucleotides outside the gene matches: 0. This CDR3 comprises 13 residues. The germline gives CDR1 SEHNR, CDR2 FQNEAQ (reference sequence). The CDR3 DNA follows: TGTGCCAGCAGCTTAGCCGGGAGGGACGAGCAGTACTTC. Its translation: CASSLAGRDEQYF.

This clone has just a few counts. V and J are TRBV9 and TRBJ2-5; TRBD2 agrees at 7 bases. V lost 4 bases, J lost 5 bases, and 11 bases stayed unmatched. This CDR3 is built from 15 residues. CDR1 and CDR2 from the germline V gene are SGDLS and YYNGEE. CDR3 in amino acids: CASSMSGDGRETQYF. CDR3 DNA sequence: TGTGCCAGCAGCATGAGCGGGGATGGGAGGGAGACCCAGTACTTC.

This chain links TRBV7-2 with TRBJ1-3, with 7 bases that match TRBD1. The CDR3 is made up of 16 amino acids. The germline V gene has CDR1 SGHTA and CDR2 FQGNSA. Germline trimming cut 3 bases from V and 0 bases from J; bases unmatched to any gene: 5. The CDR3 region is CASSFTGADSGNTIYF. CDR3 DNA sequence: TGTGCCAGCAGCTTCACAGGGGCCGACTCTGGAAACACCATATATTTT.

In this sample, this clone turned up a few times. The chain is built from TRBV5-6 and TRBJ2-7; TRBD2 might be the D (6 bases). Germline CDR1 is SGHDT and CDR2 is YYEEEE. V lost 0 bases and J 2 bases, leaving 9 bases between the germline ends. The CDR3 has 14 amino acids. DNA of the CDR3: TGTGCCAGCAGCTTGGCGGGGGTAGCCTACGAGCAGTACTTC. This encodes CASSLAGVAYEQYF. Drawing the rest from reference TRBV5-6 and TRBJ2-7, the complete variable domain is DAGVTQSPTHLIKTRGQQVTLRCSPKSGHDTVSWYQQALGQGPQFIFQYYEEEERQRGNFPDRFSGHQFPNYSSELNVNALLLGDSALYLCASSLAGVAYEQYFGPGTRLTVT.